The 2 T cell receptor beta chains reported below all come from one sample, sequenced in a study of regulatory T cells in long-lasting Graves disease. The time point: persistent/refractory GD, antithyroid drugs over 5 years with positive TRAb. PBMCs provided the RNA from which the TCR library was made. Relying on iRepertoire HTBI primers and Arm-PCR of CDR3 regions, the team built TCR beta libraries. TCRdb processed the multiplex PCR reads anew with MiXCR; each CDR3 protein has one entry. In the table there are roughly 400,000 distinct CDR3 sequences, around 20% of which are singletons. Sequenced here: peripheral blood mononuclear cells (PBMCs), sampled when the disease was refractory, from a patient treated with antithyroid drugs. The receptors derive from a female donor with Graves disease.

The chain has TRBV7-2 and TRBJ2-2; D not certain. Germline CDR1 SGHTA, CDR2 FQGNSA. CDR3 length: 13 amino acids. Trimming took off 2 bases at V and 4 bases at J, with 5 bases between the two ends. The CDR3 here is CASSLKPTGELFF. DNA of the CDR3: TGTGCCAGCAGCTTAAAGCCCACCGGGGAGCTGTTTTTT.

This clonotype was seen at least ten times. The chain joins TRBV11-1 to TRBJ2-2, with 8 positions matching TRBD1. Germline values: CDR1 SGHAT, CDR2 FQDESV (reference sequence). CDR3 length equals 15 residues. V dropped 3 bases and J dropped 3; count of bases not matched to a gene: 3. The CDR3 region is CASSFRTGYTGELFF. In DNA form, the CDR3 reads TGTGCCAGCAGCTTTCGGACAGGGTACACCGGGGAGCTGTTTTTT.